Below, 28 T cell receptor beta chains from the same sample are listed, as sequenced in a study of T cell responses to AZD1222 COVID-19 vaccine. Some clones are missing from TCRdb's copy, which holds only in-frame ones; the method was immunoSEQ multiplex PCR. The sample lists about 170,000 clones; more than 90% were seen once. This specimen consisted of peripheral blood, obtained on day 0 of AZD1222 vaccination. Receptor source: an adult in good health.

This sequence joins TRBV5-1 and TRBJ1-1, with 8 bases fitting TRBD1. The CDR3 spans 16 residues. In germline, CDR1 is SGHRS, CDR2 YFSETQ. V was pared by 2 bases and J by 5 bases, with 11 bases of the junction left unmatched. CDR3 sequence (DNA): TGCGCCAGCAGCTTCGGGACAGGCGCCTTGGGGACTGAAGCTTTCTTT. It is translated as CASSFGTGALGTEAFF. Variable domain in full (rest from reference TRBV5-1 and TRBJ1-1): KAGVTQTPRYLIKTRGQQVTLSCSPISGHRSVSWYQQTPGQGLQFLFEYFSETQRNKGNFPGRFSGRQFSNSRSEMNVSTLELGDSALYLCASSFGTGALGTEAFFGQGTRLTVV.

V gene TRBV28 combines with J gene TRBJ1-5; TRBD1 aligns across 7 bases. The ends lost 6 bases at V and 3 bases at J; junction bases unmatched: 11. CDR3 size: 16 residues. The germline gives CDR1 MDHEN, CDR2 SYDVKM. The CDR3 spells CASRGTRDSYNQPQHF. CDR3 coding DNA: TGTGCCAGCAGGGGAACCCGGGACAGCTACAATCAGCCCCAGCATTTT. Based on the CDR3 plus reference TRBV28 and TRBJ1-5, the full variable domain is DVKVTQSSRYLVKRTGEKVFLECVQDMDHENMFWYRQDPGLGLRLIYFSYDVKMKEKGDIPEGYSVSREKKERFSLILESASTNQTSMYLCASRGTRDSYNQPQHFGDGTRLSIL.

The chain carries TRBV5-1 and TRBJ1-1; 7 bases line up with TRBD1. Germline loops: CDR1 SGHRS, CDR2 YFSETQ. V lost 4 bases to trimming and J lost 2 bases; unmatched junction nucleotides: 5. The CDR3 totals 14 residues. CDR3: CASSLGQANTEAFF. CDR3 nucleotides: TGCGCCAGCAGCCTCGGACAGGCAAACACTGAAGCTTTCTTT. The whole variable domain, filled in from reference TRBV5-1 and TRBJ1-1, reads KAGVTQTPRYLIKTRGQQVTLSCSPISGHRSVSWYQQTPGQGLQFLFEYFSETQRNKGNFPGRFSGRQFSNSRSEMNVSTLELGDSALYLCASSLGQANTEAFFGQGTRLTVV.

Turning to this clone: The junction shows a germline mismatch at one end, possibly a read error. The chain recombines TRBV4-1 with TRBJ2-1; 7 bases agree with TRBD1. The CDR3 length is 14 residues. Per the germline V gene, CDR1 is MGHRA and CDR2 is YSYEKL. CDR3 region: CASSQTTGQERPIF. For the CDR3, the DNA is TGCGCCAGCAGCCAAACCACCGGACAGGAAAGACCGATCTTC.

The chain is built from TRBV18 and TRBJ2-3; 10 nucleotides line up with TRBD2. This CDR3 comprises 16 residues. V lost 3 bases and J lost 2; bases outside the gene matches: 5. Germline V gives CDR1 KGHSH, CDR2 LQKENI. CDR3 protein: CASSPGAGGVTDTQYF. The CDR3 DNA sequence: TGTGCCAGCTCACCGGGAGCGGGAGGGGTCACAGATACGCAGTATTTT.

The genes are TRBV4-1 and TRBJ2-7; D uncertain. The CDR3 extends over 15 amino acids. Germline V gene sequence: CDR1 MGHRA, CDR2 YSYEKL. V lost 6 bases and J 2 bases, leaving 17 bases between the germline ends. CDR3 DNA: TGCGCCAGCAGTCCGCGTCGCGAGGAAGCCTACGAGCAGTACTTC. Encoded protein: CASSPRREEAYEQYF.

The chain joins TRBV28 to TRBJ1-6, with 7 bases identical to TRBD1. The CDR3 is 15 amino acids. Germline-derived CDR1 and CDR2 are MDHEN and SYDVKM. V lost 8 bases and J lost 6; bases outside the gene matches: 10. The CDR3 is CASDPRQGPNSPLHF. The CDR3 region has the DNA TGTGCCAGCGATCCTCGACAGGGCCCTAATTCACCCCTCCACTTT.

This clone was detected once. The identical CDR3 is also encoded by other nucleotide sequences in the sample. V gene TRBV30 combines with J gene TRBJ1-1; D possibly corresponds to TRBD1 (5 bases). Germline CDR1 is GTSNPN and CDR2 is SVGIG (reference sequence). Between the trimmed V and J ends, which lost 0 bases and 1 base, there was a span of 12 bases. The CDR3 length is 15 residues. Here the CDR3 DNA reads TGTGCCTGGAGTGTATGGGGCAGCCAGAACACTGAAGCTTTCTTT. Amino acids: CAWSVWGSQNTEAFF.

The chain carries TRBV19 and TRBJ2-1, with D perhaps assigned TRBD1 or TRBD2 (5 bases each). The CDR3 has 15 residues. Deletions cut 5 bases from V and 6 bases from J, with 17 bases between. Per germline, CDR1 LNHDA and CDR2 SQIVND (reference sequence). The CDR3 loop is CASSELGTGPNEQFF. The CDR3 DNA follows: TGTGCCAGTAGTGAGCTCGGGACGGGGCCCAATGAGCAGTTCTTC.

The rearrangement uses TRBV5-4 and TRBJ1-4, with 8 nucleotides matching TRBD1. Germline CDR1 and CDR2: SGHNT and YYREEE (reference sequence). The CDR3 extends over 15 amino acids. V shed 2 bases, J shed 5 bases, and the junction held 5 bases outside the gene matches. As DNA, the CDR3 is TGTGCCAGCAGCTTTGGGACAGGACAAAATGAAAAACTGTTTTTT. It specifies CASSFGTGQNEKLFF.

DNA for the CDR3: TGCAGCGTTTCAGAGTTTTCTGGCTACACCTTC. It translates to CSVSEFSGYTF. The chain is built from TRBV29-1 and TRBJ1-2; no clear D gene. The CDR3 spans 11 residues. V lost 5 bases to trimming and J lost 7 bases, with 11 bases between them. Germline V lookup: CDR1 SQVTM, CDR2 ANQGSEA. The entire variable domain, with the rest obtained from reference TRBV29-1 and TRBJ1-2, is as follows: SAVISQKPSRDICQRGTSLTIQCQVDSQVTMMFWYRQQPGQSLTLIATANQGSEATYESGFVIDKFPISRPNLTFSTLTVSNMSPEDSSIYLCSVSEFSGYTFGSGTRLTVV.

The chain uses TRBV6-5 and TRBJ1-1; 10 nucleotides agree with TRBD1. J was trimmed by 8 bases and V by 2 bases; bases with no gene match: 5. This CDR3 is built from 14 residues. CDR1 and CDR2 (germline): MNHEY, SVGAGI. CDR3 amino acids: CASSYGTGEQEAFF. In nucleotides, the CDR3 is TGTGCCAGCAGTTACGGGACAGGGGAACAGGAAGCTTTCTTT.

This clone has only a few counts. Written as DNA, the CDR3 is TGCAGCGTTGAAGATAGGACTAGCGGGAGGGCCCACACCGGGGAGCTGTTTTTT. As protein: CSVEDRTSGRAHTGELFF. The chain joins TRBV29-1 to TRBJ2-2, with TRBD2 matching over 15 bases. The CDR3 runs 18 residues. CDR1 and CDR2 from the germline V gene are SQVTM and ANQGSEA. V lost 0 bases to trimming and J lost 3 bases; unmatched junction nucleotides: 5.

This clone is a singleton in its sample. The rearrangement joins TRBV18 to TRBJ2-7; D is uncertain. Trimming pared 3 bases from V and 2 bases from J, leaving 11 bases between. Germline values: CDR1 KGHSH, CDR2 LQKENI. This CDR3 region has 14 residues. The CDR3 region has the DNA TGTGCCAGCTCACCCCCGGCCGGACCCTACGAGCAGTACTTC. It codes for CASSPPAGPYEQYF.

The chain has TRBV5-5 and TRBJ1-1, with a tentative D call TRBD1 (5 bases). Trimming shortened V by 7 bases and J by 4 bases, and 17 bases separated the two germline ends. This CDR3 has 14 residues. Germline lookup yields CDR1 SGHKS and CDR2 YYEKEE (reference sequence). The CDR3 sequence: CASEVGQGSTEAFF. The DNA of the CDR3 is TGTGCCAGCGAGGTCGGGCAGGGATCCACTGAAGCTTTCTTT.

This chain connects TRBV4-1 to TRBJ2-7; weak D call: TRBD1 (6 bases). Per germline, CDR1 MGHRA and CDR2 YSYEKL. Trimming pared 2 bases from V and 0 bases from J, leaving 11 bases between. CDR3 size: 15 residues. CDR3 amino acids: CASSQSGQSSYEQYF. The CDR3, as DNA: TGCGCCAGCAGCCAATCCGGACAGAGCTCCTACGAGCAGTACTTC.

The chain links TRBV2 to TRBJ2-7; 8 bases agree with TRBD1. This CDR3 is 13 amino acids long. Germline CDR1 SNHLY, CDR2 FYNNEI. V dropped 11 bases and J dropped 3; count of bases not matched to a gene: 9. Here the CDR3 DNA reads TGTGCCTCACGGACAGGGCCTTTCTACGAGCAGTACTTC. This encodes CASRTGPFYEQYF.

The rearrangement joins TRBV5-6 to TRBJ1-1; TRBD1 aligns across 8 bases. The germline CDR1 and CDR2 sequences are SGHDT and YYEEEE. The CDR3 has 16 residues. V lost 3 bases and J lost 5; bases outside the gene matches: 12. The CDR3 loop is CASSSRTGTRRTEAFF. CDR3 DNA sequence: TGTGCCAGCAGCTCTCGGACAGGGACCAGGAGAACTGAAGCTTTCTTT.

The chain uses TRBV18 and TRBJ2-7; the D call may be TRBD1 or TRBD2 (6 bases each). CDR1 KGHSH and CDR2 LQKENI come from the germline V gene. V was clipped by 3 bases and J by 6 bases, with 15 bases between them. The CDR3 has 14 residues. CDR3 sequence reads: CASSPPRQEGEQYF. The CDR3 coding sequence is TGTGCCAGCTCACCTCCACGACAGGAGGGCGAGCAGTACTTC.

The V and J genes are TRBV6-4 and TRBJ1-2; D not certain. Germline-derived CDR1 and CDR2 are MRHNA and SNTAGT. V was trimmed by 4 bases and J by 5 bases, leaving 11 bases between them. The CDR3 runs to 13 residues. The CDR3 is CASSAPGGYGYTF. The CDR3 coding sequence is TGTGCCAGCAGTGCTCCGGGTGGATATGGCTACACCTTC.

CDR3 nucleotide sequence: TGTGCCTGGACCCCGCCGGGTTTGAGGGCTTTCTTT. It specifies CAWTPPGLRAFF. The rearrangement links TRBV30 to TRBJ1-1; D unclear. V was cut by 4 bases and J by 11 bases, with 17 bases left in between. CDR3 length: 12 residues. The germline gives CDR1 GTSNPN, CDR2 SVGIG (reference sequence).

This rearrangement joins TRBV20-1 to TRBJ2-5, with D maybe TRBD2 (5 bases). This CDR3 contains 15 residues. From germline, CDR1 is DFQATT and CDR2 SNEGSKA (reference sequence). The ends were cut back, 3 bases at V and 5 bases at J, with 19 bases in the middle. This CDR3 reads CSASVAGPRGETQYF. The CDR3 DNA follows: TGCAGTGCTAGTGTGGCGGGCCCCCGTGGGGAGACCCAGTACTTC.

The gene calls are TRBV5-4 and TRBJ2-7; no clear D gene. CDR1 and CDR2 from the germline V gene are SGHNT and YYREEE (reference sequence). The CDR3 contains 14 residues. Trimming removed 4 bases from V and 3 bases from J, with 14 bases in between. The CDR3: CASSSSLKLYEQYF. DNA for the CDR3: TGTGCCAGCAGCAGTTCCCTGAAACTCTACGAGCAGTACTTC.

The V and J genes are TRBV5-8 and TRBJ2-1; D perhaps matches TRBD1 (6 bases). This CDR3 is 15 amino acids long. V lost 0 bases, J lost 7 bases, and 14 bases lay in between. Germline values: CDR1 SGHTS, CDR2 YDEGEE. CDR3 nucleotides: TGTGCCAGCAGCTTGGCCGGGACAATGGTGAATGAGCAGTTCTTC. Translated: CASSLAGTMVNEQFF.

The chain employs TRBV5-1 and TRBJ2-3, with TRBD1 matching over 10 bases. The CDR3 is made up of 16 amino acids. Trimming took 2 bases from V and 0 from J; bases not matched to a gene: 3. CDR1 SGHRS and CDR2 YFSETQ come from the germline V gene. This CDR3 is CASSLDRGLSTDTQYF. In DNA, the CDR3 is TGCGCCAGCAGCTTAGACAGGGGGCTGAGCACAGATACGCAGTATTTT.

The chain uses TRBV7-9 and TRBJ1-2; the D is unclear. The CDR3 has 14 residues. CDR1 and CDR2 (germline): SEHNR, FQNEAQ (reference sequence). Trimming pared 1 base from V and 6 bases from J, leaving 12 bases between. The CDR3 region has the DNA TGTGCCAGCAGCTTAGAGGCGAGGAGGGATGGCTACACCTTC. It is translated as CASSLEARRDGYTF.

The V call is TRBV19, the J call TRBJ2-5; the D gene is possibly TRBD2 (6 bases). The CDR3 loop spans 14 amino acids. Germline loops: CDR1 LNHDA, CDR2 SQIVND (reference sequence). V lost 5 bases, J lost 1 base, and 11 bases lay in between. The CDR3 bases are TGTGCCAGTAGTCTGGGAGGACCCCAAGAGACCCAGTACTTC. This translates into CASSLGGPQETQYF. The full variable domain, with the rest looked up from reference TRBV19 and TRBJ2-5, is DGGITQSPKYLFRKEGQNVTLSCEQNLNHDAMYWYRQDPGQGLRLIYYSQIVNDFQKGDIAEGYSVSREKKESFPLTVTSAQKNPTAFYLCASSLGGPQETQYFGPGTRLLVL.

CDR3: CASSQLDRNSYGYTF. The CDR3 bases are TGTGCCAGCAGCCAACTGGACAGGAACTCCTATGGCTACACCTTC. The V and J genes are TRBV11-2 and TRBJ1-2; 7 nucleotides align to TRBD1. CDR1 and CDR2 from the germline V gene are SGHAT and FQNNGV. With V trimmed by 5 bases and J by 4 bases, 10 bases remained unmatched. The CDR3 contains 15 residues.